The 21 T cell receptor beta chains presented below share a single source sample, sequenced in a study of glioma-infiltrating T cells. The iRepertoire nested amplicon-rescue multiplex PCR amplified TCR alpha and beta CDR3s from RNA. Each CDR3 protein gets one entry after TCRdb re-called the multiplex PCR reads with MiXCR. The sample yields roughly 350,000 distinct CDR3 sequences, around 38% seen once. The sample consisted of glioma tissue, nonneoplastic brain tissue, or PBMCs (not recorded which). These receptors were taken from a human donor with low-grade glioma or glioblastoma, undergoing nonglioma brain surgery, or in good health (not recorded which).

This clonotype turned up a few times. Written as DNA, the CDR3 is TGCGCCAGCAGCCAAGGTGAACTAGCGGGGAATTACAATGAGCAGTTCTTC. Protein product: CASSQGELAGNYNEQFF. The rearrangement uses TRBV4-3 and TRBJ2-1, with TRBD2 matching over 10 bases. V shed 1 base, J shed 4 bases, and the junction held 7 bases outside the gene matches. The CDR3 covers 17 residues. Germline CDR1 and CDR2: LGHNA and YSLEER.

This chain joins TRBV7-9 and TRBJ2-7, with D perhaps matching TRBD1 or TRBD2 (6 bases each). CDR1 is SEHNR and CDR2 is FQNEAQ in the germline V gene (reference sequence). The CDR3 is made up of 15 amino acids. The V end lost 3 bases, the J end lost 9 bases, and 21 bases lay between the germline ends. The CDR3 sequence is CASSFTRPGGHGQYF. In DNA, the CDR3 is TGTGCCAGCAGCTTTACTCGGCCCGGGGGCCACGGGCAGTACTTC.

V and J are TRBV6-6 and TRBJ2-7, with D unresolved. Germline assignment: CDR1 MNHNY and CDR2 SVGAGI (reference sequence). The CDR3 sequence is 12 residues long. The V end was cut by 4 bases, the J end by 7 bases, with 11 bases between. The CDR3, as DNA: TGTGCCAGCAGTTTCACCGGTGGGGAGCAGTACTTC. This gives the protein CASSFTGGEQYF.

As concerns this clonotype: A read error may explain this, as a much larger clone is one base away. Because the CDR3 is missing its conserved closing phenylalanine or tryptophan, this is likely a read error. This chain links TRBV20-1 with TRBJ2-3, with 7 positions matching TRBD2. The CDR3 is made up of 13 amino acids. Trimming took 7 bases from V and 6 from J; bases not matched to a gene: 10. Germline V gene lookup returns CDR1 DFQATT and CDR2 SNEGSKA (reference sequence). CDR3 DNA sequence: TGCAGTGTCAGAGCGGGATTTGCGGATACGCAGTATCTT. Its translation is CSVRAGFADTQYL.

A remark on this clonotype: Given a much more abundant clone one base away, this may be a read error. The chain links TRBV4-1 to TRBJ1-1; D remains ambiguous. Deletions cut 2 bases from V and 3 bases from J, with 13 bases between. This CDR3 region has 15 residues. Germline CDR1 MGHRA, CDR2 YSYEKL. This CDR3 reads CASSQNSQGYTEAFF. As DNA, the CDR3 is TGCGCCAGCAGCCAAAATTCCCAAGGGTACACTGAAGCTTTCTTT.

This CDR3 reads CASSWTSGRQSSYNEQFF. CDR3 bases: TGTGCCAGTAGCTGGACTAGCGGGAGGCAAAGCTCCTACAATGAGCAGTTCTTC. The chain joins TRBV19 to TRBJ2-1; the match to TRBD2 covers 14 bases. From germline, CDR1 is LNHDA and CDR2 SQIVND (reference sequence). The J segment lost 0 bases and the V segment lost 6 bases, leaving 7 bases of the junction unmatched. This CDR3 contains 18 residues.

Notes on this clonotype: This may stem from a read error, because a much larger clone lies one nucleotide away. This chain connects TRBV28 to TRBJ2-7, with D unresolved. Germline lookup yields CDR1 MDHEN and CDR2 SYDVKM. V gave up 4 bases and J gave up 2 bases, with 15 bases separating them. The CDR3 sequence is 15 residues long. The CDR3 sequence: CASSSLMAAPYEQYF. CDR3 coding DNA: TGTGCCAGCAGTTCCCTCATGGCCGCTCCCTACGAGCAGTACTTC.

There are many counts of this clonotype. The gene calls are TRBV20-1 and TRBJ1-1; no reliable D call. Trimming left V 5 bases short and J 0 bases short, with 13 bases between. This CDR3 has 14 amino acids. CDR1 is DFQATT, CDR2 SNEGSKA, per germline (reference sequence). The CDR3, as DNA: TGCAGTGCTGCCCTATACGGGTTGAACACTGAAGCTTTCTTT. Protein sequence: CSAALYGLNTEAFF.

A few counts support this clonotype. The junction departs from the called germline gene at one end, perhaps through a read error. The chain employs TRBV7-3 and TRBJ2-1, with D unresolved. In germline, CDR1 is SGHTA, CDR2 FQGTGA. The length of the CDR3 is 14 residues. DNA for the CDR3: TGCGCCAGCAGCCCCGGACCCGGCTACAATGAGCAGTTCTTC. Amino acid sequence: CASSPGPGYNEQFF.

The sample holds many counts of this clonotype. This sequence joins TRBV7-2 and TRBJ2-3; D gene uncertain. Trimming took off 0 bases at V and 1 base at J, with 5 bases between the two ends. CDR1 SGHTA and CDR2 FQGNSA come from the germline V gene. The CDR3 contains 14 residues. The DNA for the CDR3 is TGTGCCAGCAGCTTAGCGGTCCGCACAGATACGCAGTATTTT. Protein: CASSLAVRTDTQYF.

This clonotype has ten or more counts. DNA for the CDR3: TGTGCCACCAGCAGAGATTACCAGAAGCCCCAGCATTTT. It encodes CATSRDYQKPQHF. This chain links TRBV15 with TRBJ1-5; no definite D call. Germline V gene data show CDR1 as LNHNV and CDR2 as YYDKDF (reference sequence). V was pared by 0 bases and J by 8 bases, with 8 bases between. The CDR3 extends over 13 amino acids.

This clonotype was detected many times. The chain has TRBV20-1 and TRBJ2-1; 9 bases line up with TRBD2. The germline V gene encodes CDR1 DFQATT and CDR2 SNEGSKA (reference sequence). The CDR3 covers 14 residues. The V segment lost 4 bases and the J segment 9 bases; nucleotides outside the gene matches: 10. The CDR3 nucleotides read TGCAGTGCTATCCGGGCTAGCGGGATTAGTGAGCAGTTCTTC. Encoded protein: CSAIRASGISEQFF.

The table lists this clonotype with a few counts. This sequence joins TRBV20-1 and TRBJ1-5, with D perhaps TRBD1 (5 bases). CDR1 and CDR2 (germline): DFQATT, SNEGSKA (reference sequence). V was clipped by 0 bases and J by 2 bases, with 11 bases between them. The CDR3 sequence is 15 residues long. The DNA of the CDR3 is TGCAGTGCTAGAGAAGGCGGGGGGGGCAATCAGCCCCAGCATTTT. Protein sequence: CSAREGGGGNQPQHF.

The chain carries TRBV7-2 and TRBJ1-2; possible D gene TRBD1, 5 bases. CDR3 length equals 14 residues. Germline V CDR1 and CDR2: SGHTA, FQGNSA. V gave up 5 bases and J gave up 4 bases, with 14 bases separating them. The CDR3 protein is CASSPMTVIYGYTF. DNA of the CDR3: TGTGCCAGCAGCCCCATGACAGTGATCTATGGCTACACCTTC. The variable domain in full, completed from reference TRBV7-2 and TRBJ1-2, reads GAGVSQSPSNKVTEKGKDVELRCDPISGHTALYWYRQSLGQGLEFLIYFQGNSAPDKSGLPSDRFSAERTGGSVSTLTIQRTQQEDSAVYLCASSPMTVIYGYTFGSGTRLTVV.

About this clonotype: Germline and junction disagree at one end, which may indicate a read error. The V and J genes are TRBV5-1 and TRBJ2-1, with 10 bases fitting TRBD2. The CDR3 is made up of 15 amino acids. Germline-derived CDR1 and CDR2 are SGHRS and YFSETQ. The DNA for the CDR3 is TGCGCCAGCGGCTTGGGACTAGCGTCCTACAATGAGCAGTTCTTC. It yields the protein CASGLGLASYNEQFF.

This clonotype was seen a handful of times. This chain links TRBV6-6 with TRBJ2-1; 8 nucleotides line up with TRBD1. Germline V lookup: CDR1 MNHNY, CDR2 SVGAGI (reference sequence). V lost 6 bases to trimming and J lost 3 bases; unmatched junction nucleotides: 22. This CDR3 is 20 amino acids long. CDR3 residues: CASSRPSSRPSRGHYNEQFF. The CDR3 DNA reads as TGTGCCAGCAGCCGACCCAGTTCACGCCCCTCCAGGGGGCACTACAATGAGCAGTTCTTC.

The rearrangement links TRBV7-9 to TRBJ2-7, with D hard to call. V lost 1 base to trimming and J lost 4 bases, with 14 bases between them. From germline, CDR1 is SEHNR and CDR2 FQNEAQ (reference sequence). This CDR3 has 15 residues. CDR3 sequence: CASSLVKSRSYEQYF. DNA of the CDR3: TGTGCCAGCAGCTTAGTGAAGTCTCGGTCTTACGAGCAGTACTTC.

This sequence joins TRBV5-5 and TRBJ2-2; D gene uncertain. The CDR3 length is 14 residues. Per germline, CDR1 SGHKS and CDR2 YYEKEE (reference sequence). Trimming left V 2 bases short and J 4 bases short, with 9 bases between. The CDR3 protein is CASSLGPVTGELFF. CDR3 sequence (DNA): TGTGCCAGCAGCTTAGGGCCAGTCACCGGGGAGCTGTTTTTT. Together with reference TRBV5-5 and TRBJ2-2, the CDR3 gives the full variable domain: DAGVTQSPTHLIKTRGQQVTLRCSPISGHKSVSWYQQVLGQGPQFIFQYYEKEERGRGNFPDRFSARQFPNYSSELNVNALLLGDSALYLCASSLGPVTGELFFGEGSRLTVL.

The chain joins TRBV10-1 to TRBJ2-7; unclear D gene. The germline V gene encodes CDR1 WNHNN and CDR2 SYGVQD (reference sequence). The CDR3 runs 11 residues. Trimming removed 8 bases at V and 2 bases at J, with 7 bases between. The CDR3 DNA reads TGCGCCAGCCCTGGGACCTACGAGCAGTACTTC. Residues: CASPGTYEQYF.

The rearrangement joins TRBV6-6 to TRBJ2-3; TRBD1 might be the D (6 bases). Per the germline V gene, CDR1 is MNHNY and CDR2 is SVGAGI (reference sequence). Trimming removed 2 bases at V and 2 bases at J, with 8 bases between. This CDR3 is 14 amino acids long. CDR3 protein: CASSYQGTTDTQYF. The CDR3 DNA is TGTGCCAGCAGTTACCAGGGGACCACAGATACGCAGTATTTT.

This clonotype was detected ten times or more. The chain couples TRBV28 to TRBJ2-3; D is possibly TRBD2 (5 bases). Trimming removed 2 bases from V and 3 bases from J, with 12 bases in between. From germline, CDR1 is MDHEN and CDR2 SYDVKM. This CDR3 spans 15 amino acids. The CDR3 is CASSLLTGRTDTQYF. The CDR3 DNA is TGTGCCAGCAGTTTACTGACGGGGAGAACAGATACGCAGTATTTT. Drawing the rest from reference TRBV28 and TRBJ2-3, the complete variable domain is DVKVTQSSRYLVKRTGEKVFLECVQDMDHENMFWYRQDPGLGLRLIYFSYDVKMKEKGDIPEGYSVSREKKERFSLILESASTNQTSMYLCASSLLTGRTDTQYFGPGTRLTVL.